This T cell receptor (beta chain) was identified in a study of blood T cells in healthy people across ages. Study as a whole: T cells yielded about one barcoded beta molecule per two cells through template switching.

This clonotype showed up many times. Its antigen remains unidentified. Overall study findings and caveats: When set beside aged donors, long-lived donors presented more naive CD4+ cells and higher diversity. Age showed a roughly linear inverse relationship with TCR beta diversity per million T cells.

Primed by a sample-barcoded 5' primer and a J-beta primer mix, a second PCR proceeded for about 7 to 11 cycles. In TCRdb, the 5' RACE reads were re-called with MiXCR into one record per CDR3 protein. The data show roughly 1.9 million distinct CDR3 sequences, roughly two fifths seen once. The sequencing input was blood. The origin of this receptor is a human donor in good health.

The CDR3 region is CSVEDGSNYGYTF. The CDR3, as DNA: TGCAGCGTTGAAGATGGAAGTAACTATGGCTACACCTTC. The chain has TRBV29-1 and TRBJ1-2; D unclear. In germline, CDR1 is SQVTM, CDR2 ANQGSEA. The CDR3 has 13 residues. Trimming stripped 0 bases from V and 1 base from J, with 6 bases between.